These 12 T cell receptor beta chains came from one sample sequenced in a study of T cells in Graves' hyperthyroidism and ophthalmopathy. TCR beta CDR3 regions were amplified from RNA. The primer set for the first-round RT-PCR of the TCR CDR3 was HTBI. TCRdb reanalysed the multiplex PCR reads using MiXCR and keeps one entry per CDR3 protein. The table shows more than 500,000 distinct CDR3 sequences, with 14% occurring only once. Sample: blood. The origin of the receptors is a woman aged 40 to 55 with Graves' hyperthyroidism.

This clonotype has a count of ten or more. The V gene is TRBV2, the J gene TRBJ2-7; tentatively, D is TRBD2 (6 bases). The CDR3 consists of 14 residues. CDR1 SNHLY and CDR2 FYNNEI come from the germline V gene. V was trimmed by 2 bases and J by 3 bases, leaving 11 bases between them. The CDR3, as DNA: TGTGCCAGCAGTGAACCGGGACTGAACTACGAGCAGTACTTC. Its protein is CASSEPGLNYEQYF. Supplemented by reference TRBV2 and TRBJ2-7, the full variable domain reads EPEVTQTPSHQVTQMGQEVILRCVPISNHLYFYWYRQILGQKVEFLVSFYNNEISEKSEIFDDQFSVERPDGSNFTLKIRSTKLEDSAMYFCASSEPGLNYEQYFGPGTRLTVT.

This clonotype was counted many times. This chain joins TRBV12-3 or TRBV12-4 and TRBJ2-3; 7 nucleotides align to TRBD1. V shed 6 bases and J 0 bases; nucleotides not matched to a gene: 12. CDR3 size: 17 residues. Written as DNA, the CDR3 is TGTGCCAGCAGACCTATTCGACAGGGCTCTAGCACAGATACGCAGTATTTT. It yields the protein CASRPIRQGSSTDTQYF.

This clonotype showed up many times. The chain employs TRBV18 and TRBJ1-1; weak D call: TRBD1 (6 bases). Looked up from germline, CDR1 is KGHSH and CDR2 is LQKENI. V was clipped by 0 bases and J by 1 base, with 9 bases between them. The CDR3 has 15 residues. CDR3 bases: TGTGCCAGCTCACCACCGGGCAGGGGGAACACTGAAGCTTTCTTT. Amino acids: CASSPPGRGNTEAFF.

This rearrangement joins TRBV20-1 to TRBJ1-2; 10 bases agree with TRBD1. The germline CDR1 and CDR2 sequences are DFQATT and SNEGSKA (reference sequence). This CDR3 has 12 residues. V lost 6 bases, J lost 7 bases, and 5 bases stayed unmatched. The CDR3 DNA reads TGCAGTGCACGGGGACAGGGGATTGGCTACACCTTC. Protein product: CSARGQGIGYTF.

The table lists this clonotype with many counts. The chain is built from TRBV28 and TRBJ1-5; TRBD1 matches 9 bases. J was trimmed by 6 bases and V by 5 bases; bases with no gene match: 8. Per germline, CDR1 MDHEN and CDR2 SYDVKM. The CDR3 extends over 15 amino acids. CDR3 nucleotides: TGTGCCAGCAGTACCCCCGGGACAGGGAGTCAGCCCCAGCATTTT. Translating gives CASSTPGTGSQPQHF.

In regard to this clonotype: This is likely a read error, given that the CDR3 carries no conserved phenylalanine or tryptophan at its end. The rearrangement uses TRBV27 and TRBJ1-5, with TRBD1 identical over 7 bases. This CDR3 has 14 amino acids. V lost 3 bases and J lost 5; bases outside the gene matches: 4. CDR1 is MNHEY and CDR2 is SMNVEV in the germline V gene (reference sequence). The CDR3 DNA sequence: TGTGCCAGCAGTTTGAAGGGGGCCGATCAGCCCCAGCATCTT. Protein: CASSLKGADQPQHL.

This chain uses TRBV29-1 with TRBJ1-2, with 7 nucleotides matching TRBD1. This CDR3 region has 14 residues. V trimming: 7 bases; J trimming: 4 bases; junction bases outside the gene matches: 12. Per germline, CDR1 SQVTM and CDR2 ANQGSEA. CDR3 protein: CSAGTSQGSYGYTF. The DNA of the CDR3 is TGCAGCGCTGGTACCTCACAGGGGAGCTATGGCTACACCTTC. Drawing the rest from reference TRBV29-1 and TRBJ1-2, the complete variable domain is SAVISQKPSRDICQRGTSLTIQCQVDSQVTMMFWYRQQPGQSLTLIATANQGSEATYESGFVIDKFPISRPNLTFSTLTVSNMSPEDSSIYLCSAGTSQGSYGYTFGSGTRLTVV.

In this sample, this clonotype turned up many times. The rearrangement links TRBV5-1 to TRBJ2-1, with 12 bases aligning to TRBD1. The V gene end was trimmed by 5 bases and the J gene end by 4 bases; junction bases not matched to a gene: 10. The CDR3 contains 17 residues. Germline V gene sequence: CDR1 SGHRS, CDR2 YFSETQ. In nucleotides, the CDR3 is TGCGCCAGCAGTATGGGGGGACAGGGGGCGGCGTACAATGAGCAGTTCTTC. Protein product: CASSMGGQGAAYNEQFF.

In this sample, this clonotype turned up a few times. The chain has TRBV6-1 and TRBJ1-5, with no clear D. Germline V lookup: CDR1 MNHNS, CDR2 SASEGT. Trimming took 10 bases from V and 3 from J, leaving 16 bases between them. The CDR3 is made up of 14 amino acids. Written as DNA, the CDR3 is TGTGCCACCCGAGGTAGTTTGGACAATCAGCCCCAGCATTTT. This codes for CATRGSLDNQPQHF.

J is TRBJ2-7 and V is TRBV12-3 or TRBV12-4; TRBD2 aligns across 14 bases. The CDR3 spans 16 residues. V shed 3 bases, J shed 5 bases, and the junction held 6 bases outside the gene matches. The CDR3 loop is CASSFRLAGGPNEQYF. In DNA, the CDR3 is TGTGCCAGCAGTTTCCGACTAGCGGGAGGGCCGAACGAGCAGTACTTC.

This clonotype has at least ten counts. The rearrangement uses TRBV28 and TRBJ2-3; weak D call: TRBD1 (5 bases). The CDR3 has 14 residues. Germline lookup yields CDR1 MDHEN and CDR2 SYDVKM. V was cut by 11 bases and J by 1 base, with 16 bases left in between. The CDR3 spells CALSGSVGTDTQYF. CDR3 coding DNA: TGTGCCCTTTCAGGGTCGGTGGGCACAGATACGCAGTATTTT. Full variable domain (remainder filled in from reference TRBV28 and TRBJ2-3): DVKVTQSSRYLVKRTGEKVFLECVQDMDHENMFWYRQDPGLGLRLIYFSYDVKMKEKGDIPEGYSVSREKKERFSLILESASTNQTSMYLCALSGSVGTDTQYFGPGTRLTVL.

This chain uses TRBV10-3 with TRBJ2-2, with D possibly being TRBD1 (6 bases). Germline values: CDR1 ENHRY, CDR2 SYGVKD. Trimming pared 4 bases from V and 1 base from J, leaving 13 bases between. The CDR3 loop spans 16 amino acids. CDR3 coding DNA: TGTGCCATCAGTGGGGTAGGACAGATGAACACCGGGGAGCTGTTTTTT. This codes for CAISGVGQMNTGELFF.